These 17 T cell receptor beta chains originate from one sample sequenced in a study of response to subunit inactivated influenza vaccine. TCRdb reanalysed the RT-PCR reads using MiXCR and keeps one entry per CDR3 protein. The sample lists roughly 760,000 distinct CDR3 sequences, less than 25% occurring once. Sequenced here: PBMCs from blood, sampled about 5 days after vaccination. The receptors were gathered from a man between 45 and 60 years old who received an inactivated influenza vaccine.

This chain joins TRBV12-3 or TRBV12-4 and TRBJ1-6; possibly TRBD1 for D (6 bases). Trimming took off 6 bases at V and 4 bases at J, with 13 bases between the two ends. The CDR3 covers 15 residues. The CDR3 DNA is TGTGCCAGCAGAGGCCCGGACAGTTATAATTCACCCCTCCACTTT. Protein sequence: CASRGPDSYNSPLHF.

The CDR3, as DNA: TGCGCCAGCAGTCATAGCGGAGCCGTCGCCGGCACCGGGGAGCTGTTTTTT. Translated: CASSHSGAVAGTGELFF. The genes are TRBV4-1 and TRBJ2-2; possible D gene TRBD2, 6 bases. CDR1 and CDR2 (germline): MGHRA, YSYEKL. This CDR3 contains 17 residues. Trimming removed 6 bases at V and 4 bases at J, with 21 bases between.

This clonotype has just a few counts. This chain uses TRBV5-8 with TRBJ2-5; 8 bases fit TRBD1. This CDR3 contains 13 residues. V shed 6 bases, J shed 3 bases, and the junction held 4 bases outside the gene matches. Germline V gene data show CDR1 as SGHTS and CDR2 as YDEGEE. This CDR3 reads CASNQDREETQYF. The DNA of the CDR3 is TGTGCCAGCAATCAGGACAGGGAAGAGACCCAGTACTTC.

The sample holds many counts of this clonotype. The CDR3 protein is CSVEEGGLAGELEQFF. The CDR3 DNA reads TGCAGCGTTGAAGAGGGGGGACTAGCGGGAGAGCTTGAGCAGTTCTTC. This chain links TRBV29-1 with TRBJ2-1, with TRBD2 matching 14 bases. V lost 0 bases, J lost 9 bases, and 7 bases stayed unmatched. Germline V gives CDR1 SQVTM, CDR2 ANQGSEA. This CDR3 is 16 amino acids long.

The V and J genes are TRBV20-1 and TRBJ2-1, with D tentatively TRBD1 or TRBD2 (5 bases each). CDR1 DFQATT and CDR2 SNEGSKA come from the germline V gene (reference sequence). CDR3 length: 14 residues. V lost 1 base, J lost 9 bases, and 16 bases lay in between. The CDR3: CSARAGGSQGEQFF. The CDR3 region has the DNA TGCAGTGCTAGAGCAGGAGGTAGCCAGGGTGAGCAGTTCTTC.

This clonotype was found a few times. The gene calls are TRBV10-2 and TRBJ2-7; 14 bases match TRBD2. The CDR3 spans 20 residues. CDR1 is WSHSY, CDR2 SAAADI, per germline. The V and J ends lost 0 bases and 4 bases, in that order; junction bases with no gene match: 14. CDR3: CASSESMSGTSGRRSYEQYF. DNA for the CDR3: TGCGCCAGCAGTGAGTCAATGAGTGGGACTAGCGGGAGACGGTCGTACGAGCAGTACTTC.

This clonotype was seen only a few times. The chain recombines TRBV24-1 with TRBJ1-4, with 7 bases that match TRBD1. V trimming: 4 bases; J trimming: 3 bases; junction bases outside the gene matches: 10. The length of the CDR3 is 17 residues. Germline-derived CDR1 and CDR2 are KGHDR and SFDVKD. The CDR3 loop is CATSERDRRLSNEKLFF. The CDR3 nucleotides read TGTGCCACCAGTGAACGGGACAGACGACTCTCTAATGAAAAACTGTTTTTT.

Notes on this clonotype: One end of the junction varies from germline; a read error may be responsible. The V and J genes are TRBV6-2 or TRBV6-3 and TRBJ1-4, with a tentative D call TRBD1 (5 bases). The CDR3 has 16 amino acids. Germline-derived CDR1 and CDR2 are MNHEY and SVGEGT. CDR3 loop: CASATRRQWSNEKLFF. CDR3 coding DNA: TGTGCCAGCGCCACCCGAAGACAGTGGTCTAACGAAAAACTGTTTTTT.

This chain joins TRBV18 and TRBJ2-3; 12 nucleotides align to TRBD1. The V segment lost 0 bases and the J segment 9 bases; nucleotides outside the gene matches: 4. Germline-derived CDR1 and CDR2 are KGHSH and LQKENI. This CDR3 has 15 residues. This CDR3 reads CASSPPGTGGETQYF. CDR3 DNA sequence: TGTGCCAGCTCACCACCCGGGACAGGGGGCGAGACGCAGTATTTT.

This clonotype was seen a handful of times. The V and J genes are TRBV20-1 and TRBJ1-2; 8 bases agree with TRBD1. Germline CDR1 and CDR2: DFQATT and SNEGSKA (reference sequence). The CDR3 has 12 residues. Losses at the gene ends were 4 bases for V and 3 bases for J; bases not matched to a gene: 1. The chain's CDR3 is CSATGGDYGYTF. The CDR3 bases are TGCAGTGCTACAGGGGGCGACTATGGCTACACCTTC.

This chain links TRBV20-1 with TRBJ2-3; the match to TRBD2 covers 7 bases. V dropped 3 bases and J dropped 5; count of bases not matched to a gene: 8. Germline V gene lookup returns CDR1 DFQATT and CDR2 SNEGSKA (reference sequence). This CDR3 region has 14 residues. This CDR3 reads CSASKGGPGDTQYF. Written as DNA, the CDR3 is TGCAGTGCTAGTAAGGGAGGGCCGGGAGATACGCAGTATTTT.

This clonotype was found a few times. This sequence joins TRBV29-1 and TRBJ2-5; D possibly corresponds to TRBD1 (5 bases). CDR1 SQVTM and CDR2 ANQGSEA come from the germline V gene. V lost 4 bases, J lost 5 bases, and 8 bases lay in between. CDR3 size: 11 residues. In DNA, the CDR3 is TGCAGCGTTGCCCACAGGGAGACCCAGTACTTC. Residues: CSVAHRETQYF.

The DNA for the CDR3 is TGCGCCAGCAGCTTGGTAGAGGGCACCTACGAGCAGTACTTC. Residues: CASSLVEGTYEQYF. The chain couples TRBV5-1 to TRBJ2-7; D possibly corresponds to TRBD2 (5 bases). The germline V and J ends were trimmed by 0 bases and 2 bases, with 9 bases remaining between them. The CDR3 totals 14 residues. Looked up from germline, CDR1 is SGHRS and CDR2 is YFSETQ.

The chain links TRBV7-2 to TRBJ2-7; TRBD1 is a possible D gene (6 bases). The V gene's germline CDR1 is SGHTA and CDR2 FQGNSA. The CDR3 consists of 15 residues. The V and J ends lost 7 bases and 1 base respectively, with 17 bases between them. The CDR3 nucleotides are TGTGCCAGCACCAGACAGGTCCAAGGGTCCTACGAGCAGTACTTC. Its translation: CASTRQVQGSYEQYF.

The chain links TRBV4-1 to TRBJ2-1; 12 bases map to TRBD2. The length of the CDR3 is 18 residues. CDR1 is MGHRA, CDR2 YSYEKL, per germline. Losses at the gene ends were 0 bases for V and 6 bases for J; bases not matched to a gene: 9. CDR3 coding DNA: TGCGCCAGCAGCCAAGAGGGTGGGCTAGCGGGAGGGCCCAATGAGCAGTTCTTC. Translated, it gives CASSQEGGLAGGPNEQFF.

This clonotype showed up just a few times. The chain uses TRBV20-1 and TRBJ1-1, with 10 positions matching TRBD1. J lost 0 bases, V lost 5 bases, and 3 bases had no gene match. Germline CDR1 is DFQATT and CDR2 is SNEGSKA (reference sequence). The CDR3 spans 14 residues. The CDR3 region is CSARDRGVNTEAFF. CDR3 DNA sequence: TGCAGTGCTCGGGACAGGGGCGTGAACACTGAAGCTTTCTTT.

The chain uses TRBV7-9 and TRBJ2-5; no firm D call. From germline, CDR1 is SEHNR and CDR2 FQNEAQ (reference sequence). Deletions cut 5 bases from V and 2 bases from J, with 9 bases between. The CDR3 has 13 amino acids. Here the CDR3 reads CASSRLRQETQYF. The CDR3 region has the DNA TGTGCCAGCAGCCGACTGAGACAAGAGACCCAGTACTTC.